This TCR beta chain stems from a study of beta chain features in type 1 diabetes. CDR3 length: 14 amino acids. V was pared by 3 bases and J by 1 base, with 1 base of the junction left unmatched. Germline V lookup: CDR1 KGHSH, CDR2 LQKENI. In its sample, this clone was seen a few times. What it binds is unknown. The whole isolated RNA underwent reverse transcription, so sequencing captured expressed TCRB transcripts. The assay was immunoSEQ multiplex PCR, and TCRdb's table has in-frame clones only and misses some. Altogether some 290,000 clones are present, about 23% being singletons, with the ten largest covering 0.012%. The collection from each donor was one heparinised blood draw averaging about 116 mL. Each of the CD4+ naive, central memory, regulatory and stem cell-like memory populations was sorted via CD45RO/CCR7/CD25/CD127/CD95/CD27. Study-level points and caveats: Naive, central memory and Treg TCRB repertoires seemed to resemble each other more closely in patients than they did in healthy donors. Type 1 diabetes patients had moderately but significantly shorter TCRB CDR3s in all four CD4+ subsets. When VDJ junctions were examined, type 1 diabetes patients showed fewer insertions and more deletions.

This chain joins TRBV18 and TRBJ2-3; 7 nucleotides match TRBD2. This sequence originates from a woman in her twenties or thirties with type 1 diabetes. The sequenced sample consisted of naive CD4+ T cells from blood. CDR3 bases: TGTGCCAGCTCACCTACTAGCGGCACAGATACGCAGTATTTT. It yields the protein CASSPTSGTDTQYF.